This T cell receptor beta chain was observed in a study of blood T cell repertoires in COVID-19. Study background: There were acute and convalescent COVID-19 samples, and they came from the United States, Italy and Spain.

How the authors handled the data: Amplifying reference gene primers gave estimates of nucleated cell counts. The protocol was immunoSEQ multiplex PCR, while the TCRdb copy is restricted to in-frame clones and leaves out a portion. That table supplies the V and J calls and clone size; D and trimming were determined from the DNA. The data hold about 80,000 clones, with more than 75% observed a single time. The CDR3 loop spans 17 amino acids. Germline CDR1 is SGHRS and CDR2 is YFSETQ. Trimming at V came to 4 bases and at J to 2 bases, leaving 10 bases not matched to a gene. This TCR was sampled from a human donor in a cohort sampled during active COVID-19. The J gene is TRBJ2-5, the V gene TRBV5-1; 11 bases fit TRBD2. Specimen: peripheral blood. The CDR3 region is CASSASGGPEGQETQYF. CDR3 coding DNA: TGCGCCAGCAGCGCTAGCGGGGGGCCCGAGGGGCAAGAGACCCAGTACTTC.